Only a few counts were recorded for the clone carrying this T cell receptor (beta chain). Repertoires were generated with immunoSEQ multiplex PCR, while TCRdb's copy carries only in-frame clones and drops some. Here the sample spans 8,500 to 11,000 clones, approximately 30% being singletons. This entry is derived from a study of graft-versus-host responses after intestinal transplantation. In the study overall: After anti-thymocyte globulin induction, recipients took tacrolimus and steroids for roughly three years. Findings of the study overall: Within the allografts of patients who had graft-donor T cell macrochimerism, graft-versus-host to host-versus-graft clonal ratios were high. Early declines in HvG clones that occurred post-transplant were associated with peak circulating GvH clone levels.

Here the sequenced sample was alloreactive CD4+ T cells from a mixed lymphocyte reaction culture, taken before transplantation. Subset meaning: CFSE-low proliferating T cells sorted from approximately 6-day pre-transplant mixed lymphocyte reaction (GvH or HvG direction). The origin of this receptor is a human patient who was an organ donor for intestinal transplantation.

The CDR3 here is CASSTWDRVDNEQFF. In DNA, the CDR3 is TGCGCCAGCAGCACGTGGGACAGGGTGGACAATGAGCAGTTCTTC. This chain uses TRBV5-1 with TRBJ2-1; 9 positions match TRBD1. Germline CDR1 and CDR2: SGHRS and YFSETQ. The trim removed 4 bases at V and 5 bases at J, leaving 7 bases unmatched. The CDR3 consists of 15 residues.